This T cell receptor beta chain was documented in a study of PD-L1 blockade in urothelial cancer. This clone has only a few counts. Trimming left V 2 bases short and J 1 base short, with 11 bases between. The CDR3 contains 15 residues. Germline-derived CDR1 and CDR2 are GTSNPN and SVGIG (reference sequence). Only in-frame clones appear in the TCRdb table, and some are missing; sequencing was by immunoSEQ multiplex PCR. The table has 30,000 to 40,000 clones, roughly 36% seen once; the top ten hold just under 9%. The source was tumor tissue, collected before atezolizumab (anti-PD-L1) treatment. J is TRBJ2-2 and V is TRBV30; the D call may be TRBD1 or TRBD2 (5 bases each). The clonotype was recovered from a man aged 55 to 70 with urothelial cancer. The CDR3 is CAWSRAGRNTGELFF. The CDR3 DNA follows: TGTGCCTGGAGTAGGGCAGGGAGGAACACCGGGGAGCTGTTTTTT.